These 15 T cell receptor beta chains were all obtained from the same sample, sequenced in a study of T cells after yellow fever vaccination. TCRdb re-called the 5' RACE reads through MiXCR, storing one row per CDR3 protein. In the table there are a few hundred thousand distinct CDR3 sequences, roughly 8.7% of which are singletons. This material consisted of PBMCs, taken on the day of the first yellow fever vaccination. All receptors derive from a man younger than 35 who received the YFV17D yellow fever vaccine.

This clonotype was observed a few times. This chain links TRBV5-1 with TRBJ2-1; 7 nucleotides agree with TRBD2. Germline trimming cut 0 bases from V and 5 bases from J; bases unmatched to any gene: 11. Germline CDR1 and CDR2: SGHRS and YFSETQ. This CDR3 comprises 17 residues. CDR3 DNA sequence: TGCGCCAGCAGCTTGGTCCACCGGGACTACAAGAACAATGAGCAGTTCTTC. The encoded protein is CASSLVHRDYKNNEQFF.

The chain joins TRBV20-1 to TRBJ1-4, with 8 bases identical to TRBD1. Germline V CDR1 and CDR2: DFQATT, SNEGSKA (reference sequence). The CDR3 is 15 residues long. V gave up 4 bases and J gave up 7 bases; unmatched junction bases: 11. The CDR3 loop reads CSAIPIDRGGEKLFF. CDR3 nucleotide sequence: TGCAGTGCTATCCCGATAGACAGGGGAGGTGAAAAACTGTTTTTT.

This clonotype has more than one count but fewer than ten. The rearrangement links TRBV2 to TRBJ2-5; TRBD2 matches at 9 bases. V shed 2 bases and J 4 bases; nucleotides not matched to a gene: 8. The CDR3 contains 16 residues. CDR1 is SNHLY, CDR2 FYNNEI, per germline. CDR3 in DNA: TGTGCCAGCAGTGAACCGGCGGGGGGGCCCAGAGAGACCCAGTACTTC. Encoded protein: CASSEPAGGPRETQYF.

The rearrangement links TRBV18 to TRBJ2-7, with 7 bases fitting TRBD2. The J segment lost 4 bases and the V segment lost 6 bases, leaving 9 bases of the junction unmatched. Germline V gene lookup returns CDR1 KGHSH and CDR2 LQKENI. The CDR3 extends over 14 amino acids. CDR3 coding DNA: TGTGCCAGCTCGCCCGGGGAGCGGGGTTACGAGCAGTACTTC. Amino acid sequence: CASSPGERGYEQYF.

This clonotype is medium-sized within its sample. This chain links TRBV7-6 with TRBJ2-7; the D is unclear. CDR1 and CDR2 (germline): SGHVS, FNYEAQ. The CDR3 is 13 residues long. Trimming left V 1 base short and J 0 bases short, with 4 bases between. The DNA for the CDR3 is TGTGCCAGCAGCTTAGGTCTCTCCTACGAGCAGTACTTC. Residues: CASSLGLSYEQYF. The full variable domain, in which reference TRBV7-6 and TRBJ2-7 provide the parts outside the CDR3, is GAGVSQSPRYKVTKRGQDVALRCDPISGHVSLYWYRQALGQGPEFLTYFNYEAQQDKSGLPNDRFSAERPEGSISTLTIQRTEQRDSAMYRCASSLGLSYEQYFGPGTRLTVT.

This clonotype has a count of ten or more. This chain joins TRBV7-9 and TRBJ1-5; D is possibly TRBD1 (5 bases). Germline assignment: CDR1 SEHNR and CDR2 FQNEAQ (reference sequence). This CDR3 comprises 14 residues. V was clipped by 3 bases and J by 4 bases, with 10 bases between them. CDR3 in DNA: TGTGCCAGCAGCTTGGAGGACACAAATCAGCCCCAGCATTTT. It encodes CASSLEDTNQPQHF.

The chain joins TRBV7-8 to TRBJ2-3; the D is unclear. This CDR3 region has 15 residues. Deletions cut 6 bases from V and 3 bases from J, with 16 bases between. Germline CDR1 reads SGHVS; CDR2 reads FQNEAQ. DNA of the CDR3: TGTGCCAGCAGGTCCCGAGGCGACCGAACAGATACGCAGTATTTT. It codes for CASRSRGDRTDTQYF.

CDR3 coding DNA: TGTGCCAGCAGAAGAGGCGGGACCCAGTACTTC. Translated, it gives CASRRGGTQYF. V usage is TRBV6-2 or TRBV6-3 and J usage is TRBJ2-5; no clear D. With 6 bases removed from V and 7 bases from J, the gap between germline ends came to 9 bases. This CDR3 has 11 residues. Germline CDR1 and CDR2: MNHEY and SVGEGT.

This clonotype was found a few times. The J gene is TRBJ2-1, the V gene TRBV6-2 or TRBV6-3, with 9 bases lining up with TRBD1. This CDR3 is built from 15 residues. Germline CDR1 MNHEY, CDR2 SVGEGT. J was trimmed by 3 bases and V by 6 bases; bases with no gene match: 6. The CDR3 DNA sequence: TGTGCCAGCAGACCACAGGGGGCAAGCTACAATGAGCAGTTCTTC. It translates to CASRPQGASYNEQFF.

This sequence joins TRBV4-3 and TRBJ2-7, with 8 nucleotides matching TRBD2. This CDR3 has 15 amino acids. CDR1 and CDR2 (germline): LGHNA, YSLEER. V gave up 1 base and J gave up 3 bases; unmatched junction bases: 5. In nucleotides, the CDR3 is TGCGCCAGCAGCCAAGCTAGCGGGCGTTTCTACGAGCAGTACTTC. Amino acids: CASSQASGRFYEQYF.

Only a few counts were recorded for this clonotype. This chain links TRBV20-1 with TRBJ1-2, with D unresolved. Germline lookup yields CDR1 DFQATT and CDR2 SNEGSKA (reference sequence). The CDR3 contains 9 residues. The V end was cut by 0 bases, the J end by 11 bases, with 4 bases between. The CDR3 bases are TGCAGTGCTAGAGATCGGTACACCTTC. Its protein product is CSARDRYTF.

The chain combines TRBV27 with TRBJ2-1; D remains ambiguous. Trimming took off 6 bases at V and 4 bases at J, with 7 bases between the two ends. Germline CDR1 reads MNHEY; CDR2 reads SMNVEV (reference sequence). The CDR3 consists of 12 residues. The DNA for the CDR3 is TGTGCCAGCAGGACCAGGTACAATGAGCAGTTCTTC. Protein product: CASRTRYNEQFF.

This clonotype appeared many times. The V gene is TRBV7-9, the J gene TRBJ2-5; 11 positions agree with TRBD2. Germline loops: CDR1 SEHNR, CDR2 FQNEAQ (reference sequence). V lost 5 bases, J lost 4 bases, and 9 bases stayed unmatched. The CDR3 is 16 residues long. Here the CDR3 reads CASSLPSGGIRETQYF. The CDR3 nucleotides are TGTGCCAGCAGCCTTCCTAGCGGGGGGATAAGAGAGACCCAGTACTTC.

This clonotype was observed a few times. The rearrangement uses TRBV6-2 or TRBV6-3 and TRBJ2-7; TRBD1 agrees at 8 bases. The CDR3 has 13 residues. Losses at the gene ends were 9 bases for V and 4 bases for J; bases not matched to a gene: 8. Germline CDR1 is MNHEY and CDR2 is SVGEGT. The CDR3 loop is CARPGTGCYEQYV. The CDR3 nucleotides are TGTGCCAGACCCGGGACAGGATGTTACGAGCAGTACGTC.

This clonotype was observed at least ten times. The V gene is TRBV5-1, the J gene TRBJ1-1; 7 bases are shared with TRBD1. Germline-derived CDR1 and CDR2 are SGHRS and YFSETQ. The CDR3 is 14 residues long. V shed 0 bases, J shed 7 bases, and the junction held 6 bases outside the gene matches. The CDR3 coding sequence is TGCGCCAGCAGCTTGGCCACAGGGGTCGGTGAAGCTTTCTTT. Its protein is CASSLATGVGEAFF. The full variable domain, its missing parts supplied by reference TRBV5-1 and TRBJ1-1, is KAGVTQTPRYLIKTRGQQVTLSCSPISGHRSVSWYQQTPGQGLQFLFEYFSETQRNKGNFPGRFSGRQFSNSRSEMNVSTLELGDSALYLCASSLATGVGEAFFGQGTRLTVV.